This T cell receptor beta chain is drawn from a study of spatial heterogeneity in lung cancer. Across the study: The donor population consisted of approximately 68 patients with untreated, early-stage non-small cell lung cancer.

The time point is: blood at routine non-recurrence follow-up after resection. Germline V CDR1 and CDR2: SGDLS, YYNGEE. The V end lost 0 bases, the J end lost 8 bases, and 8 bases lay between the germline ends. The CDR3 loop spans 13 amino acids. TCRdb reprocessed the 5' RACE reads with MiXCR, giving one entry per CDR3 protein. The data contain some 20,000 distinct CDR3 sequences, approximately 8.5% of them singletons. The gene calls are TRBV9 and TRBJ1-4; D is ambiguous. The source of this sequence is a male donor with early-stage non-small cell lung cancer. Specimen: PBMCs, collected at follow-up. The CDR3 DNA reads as TGTGCCAGCAGCGTAGACGGACGGGAAAAACTGTTTTTT. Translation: CASSVDGREKLFF.